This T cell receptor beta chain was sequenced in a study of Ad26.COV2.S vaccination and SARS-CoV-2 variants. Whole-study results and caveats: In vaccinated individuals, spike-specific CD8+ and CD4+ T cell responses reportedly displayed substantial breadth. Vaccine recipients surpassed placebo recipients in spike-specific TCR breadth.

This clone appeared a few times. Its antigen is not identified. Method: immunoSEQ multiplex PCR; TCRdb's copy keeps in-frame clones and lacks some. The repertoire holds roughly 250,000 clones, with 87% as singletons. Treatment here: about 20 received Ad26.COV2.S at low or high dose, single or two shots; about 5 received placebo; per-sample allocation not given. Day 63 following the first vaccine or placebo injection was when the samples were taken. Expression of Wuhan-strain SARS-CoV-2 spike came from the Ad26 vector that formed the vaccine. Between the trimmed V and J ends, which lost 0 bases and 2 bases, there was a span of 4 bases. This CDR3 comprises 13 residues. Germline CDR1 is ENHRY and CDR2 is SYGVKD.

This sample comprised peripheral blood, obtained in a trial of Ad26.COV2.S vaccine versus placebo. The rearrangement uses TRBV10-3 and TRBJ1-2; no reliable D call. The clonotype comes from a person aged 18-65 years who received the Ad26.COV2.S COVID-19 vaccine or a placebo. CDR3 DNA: TGTGCCATCAGTGAGTCGGACAACTATGGCTACACCTTC. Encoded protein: CAISESDNYGYTF.